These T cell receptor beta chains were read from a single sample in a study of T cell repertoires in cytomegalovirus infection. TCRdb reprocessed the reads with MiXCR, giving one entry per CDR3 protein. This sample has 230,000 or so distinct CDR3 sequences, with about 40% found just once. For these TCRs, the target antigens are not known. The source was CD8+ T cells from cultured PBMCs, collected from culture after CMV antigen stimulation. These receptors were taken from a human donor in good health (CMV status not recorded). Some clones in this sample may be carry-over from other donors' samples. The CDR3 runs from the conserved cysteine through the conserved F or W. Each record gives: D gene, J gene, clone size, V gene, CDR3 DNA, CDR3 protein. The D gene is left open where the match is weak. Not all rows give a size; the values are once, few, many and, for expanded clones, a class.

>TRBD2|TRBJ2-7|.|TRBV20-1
TGCAGTGCTAGAGATTTAGCGGGAGTAGGGTACGAGCAGTACTTC
CSARDLAGVGYEQYF
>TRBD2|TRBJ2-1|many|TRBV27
TGTGCCAGCAGTCCTACTAGCGGGAGCTCCTACAATGAGCAGTTCTTC
CASSPTSGSSYNEQFF
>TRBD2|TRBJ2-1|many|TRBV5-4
TGTGCCAGCAGCCAGGAGCGGGGTCCCTACAATGAGCAGTTCTTC
CASSQERGPYNEQFF
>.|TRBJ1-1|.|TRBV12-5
TGTGCTAGTGGTTTGGATAAGGGGGGGTCGAACACTGAAGCTTTCTTT
CASGLDKGGSNTEAFF
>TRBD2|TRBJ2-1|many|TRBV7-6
TGTGCCAGCAGCGGGAGACTAGCGGGGACGGGTGGTGAGCAGTTCTTC
CASSGRLAGTGGEQFF
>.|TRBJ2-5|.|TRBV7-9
TGTGCCAGCAGCCCTCCCTTGGCGGCCCAAGAGACCCAGTACTTC
CASSPPLAAQETQYF
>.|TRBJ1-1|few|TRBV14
TGTGCCAGCAGCCAAGTGCGGATGTATGATGAAGCTTTCTTT
CASSQVRMYDEAFF
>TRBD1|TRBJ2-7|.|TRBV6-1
TGTGCCAGCAGTGGGCCGGGACAGACGGGCTACGAGCAGTACTTC
CASSGPGQTGYEQYF
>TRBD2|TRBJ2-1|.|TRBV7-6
TGTGCCAGCAGCCCGGGACTAGCGGGGGGTCTAAACAATGAACAGTTCTTC
CASSPGLAGGLNNEQFF
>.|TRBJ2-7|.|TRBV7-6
TGTGCCAGCAGCGAAACAGGCTACGAGCAGTACTTC
CASSETGYEQYF
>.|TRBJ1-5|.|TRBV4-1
TGTGCCAGCAGCCAAGAGGGGAGTTCAAATCAGCCCCAGCATTTT
CASSQEGSSNQPQHF
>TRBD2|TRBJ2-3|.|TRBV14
TGTGCCAGCAGCCAAGAATACGGGAGGTGGACAGATACGCAGTATTTT
CASSQEYGRWTDTQYF
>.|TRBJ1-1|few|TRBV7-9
TGTGCCAGCAGCTCTTCGGGACAAGCGGACACTGAAGCTTTCTTT
CASSSSGQADTEAFF
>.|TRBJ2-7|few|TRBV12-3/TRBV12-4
TGTGCCAGCACCCCATCGACCGACAGCTCCTACGAGCAGTACTTC
CASTPSTDSSYEQYF
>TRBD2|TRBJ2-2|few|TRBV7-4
TGTGCCAGCAGCTTAGACGTGGGAGGGCCAGACACCGGGGAGCTGTTTTTT
CASSLDVGGPDTGELFF
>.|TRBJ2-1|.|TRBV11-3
TGTGCCAGCAGCTTTCAGGAGGAAGGGGGGTCCCCCTACAATGAGCAGTTCTTC
CASSFQEEGGSPYNEQFF
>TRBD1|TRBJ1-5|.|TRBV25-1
TGTGCCAGCAGTGAAACAGGGGGACATGCGCCCCAGCATTTT
CASSETGGHAPQHF
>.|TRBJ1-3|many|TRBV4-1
TGCGCCAGCAGCCAAGATCCGAACGTGGGAAACACCATATATTTT
CASSQDPNVGNTIYF
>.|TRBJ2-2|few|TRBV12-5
TGTGCTAGTAAGGCCTTCACCGGGGAGCTGTTTTTT
CASKAFTGELFF
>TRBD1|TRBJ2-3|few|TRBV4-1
TGCGCCAGCAGCCAAGATAGAGGGGGCCGGACGTATACGCAGTATTTT
CASSQDRGGRTYTQYF
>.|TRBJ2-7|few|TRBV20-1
TGCAGTGCTAGAGATTTAAGGGAAGGGTACGAGCAGTACTTC
CSARDLREGYEQYF
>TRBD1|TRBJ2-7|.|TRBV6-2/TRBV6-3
TGTGCCAGCAGTTACATGCCGTCGACAGGGAAGTACGAGCAGTACTTC
CASSYMPSTGKYEQYF
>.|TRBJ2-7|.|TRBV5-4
TGTGCCAGCAGCTTCGGACCCTCCTCGTACGAGCAGTACTTC
CASSFGPSSYEQYF